This T cell receptor (beta chain) comes out of a study of T cell responses to AZD1222 COVID-19 vaccine. V was clipped by 4 bases and J by 2 bases, with 11 bases between them. The CDR3 sequence is 15 residues long. In germline, CDR1 is SNHLY, CDR2 FYNNEI. TCRdb's copy holds only in-frame clones and misses some; the assay was immunoSEQ multiplex PCR. The data hold some 42,000 clones, with 65% to 85% observed a single time. The material was peripheral blood, obtained 28 days after the second AZD1222 dose. This chain connects TRBV2 to TRBJ1-4; possible D gene TRBD1, 6 bases. The receptor was isolated from an adult who received the AZD1222 COVID-19 vaccine. CDR3 loop: CASSGKTGTNEKLFF. The CDR3 DNA reads TGTGCCAGCAGTGGGAAGACAGGTACTAATGAAAAACTGTTTTTT.